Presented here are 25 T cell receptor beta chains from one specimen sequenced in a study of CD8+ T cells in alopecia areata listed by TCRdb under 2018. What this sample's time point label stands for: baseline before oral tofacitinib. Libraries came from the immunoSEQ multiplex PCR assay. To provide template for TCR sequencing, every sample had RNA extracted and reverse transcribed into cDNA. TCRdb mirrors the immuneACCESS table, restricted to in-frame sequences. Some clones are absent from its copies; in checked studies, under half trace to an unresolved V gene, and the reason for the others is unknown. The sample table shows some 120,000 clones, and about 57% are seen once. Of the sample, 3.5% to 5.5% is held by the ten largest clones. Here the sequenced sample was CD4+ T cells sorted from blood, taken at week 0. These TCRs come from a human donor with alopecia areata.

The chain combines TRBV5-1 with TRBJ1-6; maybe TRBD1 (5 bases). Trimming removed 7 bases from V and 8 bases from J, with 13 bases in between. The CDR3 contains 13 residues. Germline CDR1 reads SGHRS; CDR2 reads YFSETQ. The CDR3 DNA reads TGCGCCAGCCACCAGGGATTAGATTCACCCCTCCACTTT. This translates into CASHQGLDSPLHF.

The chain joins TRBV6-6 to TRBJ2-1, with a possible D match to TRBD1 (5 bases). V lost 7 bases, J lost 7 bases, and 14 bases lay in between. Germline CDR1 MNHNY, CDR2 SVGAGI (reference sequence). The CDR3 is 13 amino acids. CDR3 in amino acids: CASTTLQGNEQFF. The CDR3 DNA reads TGTGCCAGCACCACCCTTCAGGGTAATGAGCAGTTCTTC.

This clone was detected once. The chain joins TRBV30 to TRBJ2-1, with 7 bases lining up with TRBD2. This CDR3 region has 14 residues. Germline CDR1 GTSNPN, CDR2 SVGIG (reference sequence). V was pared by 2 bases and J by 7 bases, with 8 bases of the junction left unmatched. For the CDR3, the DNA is TGTGCCTGGAGTCGGTTGGCTAGCGGAAATGAGCAGTTCTTC. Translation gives CAWSRLASGNEQFF.

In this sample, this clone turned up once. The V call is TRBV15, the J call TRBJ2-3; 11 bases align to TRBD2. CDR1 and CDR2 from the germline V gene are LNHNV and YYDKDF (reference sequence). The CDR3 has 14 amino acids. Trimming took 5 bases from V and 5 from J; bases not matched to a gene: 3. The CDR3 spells CATSYSGGVDTQYF. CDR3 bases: TGTGCCACCAGCTATAGCGGGGGGGTAGATACGCAGTATTTT.

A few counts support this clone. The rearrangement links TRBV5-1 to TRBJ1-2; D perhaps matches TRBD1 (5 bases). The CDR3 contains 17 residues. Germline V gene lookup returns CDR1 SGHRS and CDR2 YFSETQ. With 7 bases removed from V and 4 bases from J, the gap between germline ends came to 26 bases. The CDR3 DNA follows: TGCGCCAGCCGAGCCGGGACCCCCCTTCGGTGGCCCTATGGCTACACCTTC. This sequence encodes CASRAGTPLRWPYGYTF.

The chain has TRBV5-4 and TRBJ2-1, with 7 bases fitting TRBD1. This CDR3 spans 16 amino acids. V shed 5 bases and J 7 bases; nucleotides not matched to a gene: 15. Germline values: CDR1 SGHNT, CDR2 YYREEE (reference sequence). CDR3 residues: CASRKPEGGIDNEQFF. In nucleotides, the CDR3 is TGTGCCAGCAGGAAACCCGAAGGGGGCATTGATAATGAGCAGTTCTTC.

This CDR3 is CASSWTESNTNYGYTF. The CDR3 DNA reads as TGTGCCAGCAGTTGGACAGAGTCAAATACTAACTATGGCTACACCTTC. V gene TRBV5-6 combines with J gene TRBJ1-2, with D possibly TRBD1 on 6 matching bases. CDR3 length: 16 residues. CDR1 and CDR2 (germline): SGHDT, YYEEEE. Trimming removed 5 bases at V and 0 bases at J, with 17 bases between.

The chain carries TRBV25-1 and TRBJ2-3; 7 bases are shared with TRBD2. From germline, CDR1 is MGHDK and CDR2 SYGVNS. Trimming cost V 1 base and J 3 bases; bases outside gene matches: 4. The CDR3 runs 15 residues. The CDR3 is CASSESNGGTDTQYF. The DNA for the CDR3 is TGTGCCAGCAGTGAATCAAACGGGGGGACAGATACGCAGTATTTT.

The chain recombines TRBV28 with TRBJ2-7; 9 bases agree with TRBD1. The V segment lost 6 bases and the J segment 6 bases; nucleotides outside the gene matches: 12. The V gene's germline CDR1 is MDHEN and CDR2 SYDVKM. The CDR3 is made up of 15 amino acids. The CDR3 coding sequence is TGTGCCAGCAGCCTAATCCCGGGACAGGGACTCGAGCAGTACTTC. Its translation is CASSLIPGQGLEQYF.

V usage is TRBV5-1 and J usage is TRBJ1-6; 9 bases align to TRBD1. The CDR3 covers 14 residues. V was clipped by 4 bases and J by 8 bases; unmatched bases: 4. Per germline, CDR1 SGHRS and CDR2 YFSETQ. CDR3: CASSAGQGYSPLHF. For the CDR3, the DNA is TGCGCCAGCAGCGCGGGACAGGGTTATTCACCCCTCCACTTT. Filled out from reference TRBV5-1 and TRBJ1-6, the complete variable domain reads KAGVTQTPRYLIKTRGQQVTLSCSPISGHRSVSWYQQTPGQGLQFLFEYFSETQRNKGNFPGRFSGRQFSNSRSEMNVSTLELGDSALYLCASSAGQGYSPLHFGNGTRLTVT.

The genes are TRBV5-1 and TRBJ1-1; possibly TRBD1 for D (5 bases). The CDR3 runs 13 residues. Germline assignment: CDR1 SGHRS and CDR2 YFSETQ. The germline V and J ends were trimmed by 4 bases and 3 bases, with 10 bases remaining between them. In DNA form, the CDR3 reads TGCGCCAGCAGCGCGACAGTAGACACTGAAGCTTTCTTT. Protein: CASSATVDTEAFF.

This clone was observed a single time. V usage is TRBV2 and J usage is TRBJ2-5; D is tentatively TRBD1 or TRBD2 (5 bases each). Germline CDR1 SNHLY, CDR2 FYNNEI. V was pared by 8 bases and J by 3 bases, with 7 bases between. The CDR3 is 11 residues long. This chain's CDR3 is CASGTEETQYF. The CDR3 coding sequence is TGTGCCAGCGGGACGGAAGAGACCCAGTACTTC.

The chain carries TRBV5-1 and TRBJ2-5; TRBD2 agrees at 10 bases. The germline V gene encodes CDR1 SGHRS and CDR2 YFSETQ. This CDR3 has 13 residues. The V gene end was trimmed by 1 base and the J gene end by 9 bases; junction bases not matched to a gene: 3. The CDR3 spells CASSLHSGGAQYF. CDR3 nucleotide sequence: TGCGCCAGCAGCTTGCACAGCGGGGGGGCCCAGTACTTC.

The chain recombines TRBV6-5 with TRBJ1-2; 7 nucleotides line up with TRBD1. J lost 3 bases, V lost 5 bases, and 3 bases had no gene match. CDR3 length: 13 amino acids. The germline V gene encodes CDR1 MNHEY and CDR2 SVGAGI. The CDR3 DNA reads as TGTGCCAGCAGTCGGGACAGCTACTATGGCTACACCTTC. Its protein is CASSRDSYYGYTF.

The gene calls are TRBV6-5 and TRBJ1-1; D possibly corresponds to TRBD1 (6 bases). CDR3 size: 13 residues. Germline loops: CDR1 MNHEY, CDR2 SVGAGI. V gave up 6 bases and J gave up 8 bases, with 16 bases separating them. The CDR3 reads CASSRLRGQEAFF. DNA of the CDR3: TGTGCCAGCAGCCGACTCAGGGGTCAGGAAGCTTTCTTT.

Here the CDR3 reads CSVWVRGYEQYF. For the CDR3, the DNA is TGCAGCGTTTGGGTCAGGGGCTACGAGCAGTACTTC. The chain has TRBV29-1 and TRBJ2-7; TRBD1 might be the D (6 bases). V lost 5 bases and J lost 3, with 11 bases in between. The germline V gene encodes CDR1 SQVTM and CDR2 ANQGSEA. This CDR3 comprises 12 residues.

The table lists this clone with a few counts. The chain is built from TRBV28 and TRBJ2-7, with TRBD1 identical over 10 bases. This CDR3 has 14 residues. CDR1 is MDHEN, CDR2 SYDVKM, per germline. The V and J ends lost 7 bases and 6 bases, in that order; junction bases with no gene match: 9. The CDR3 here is CASNDRGQGREQYF. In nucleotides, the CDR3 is TGTGCCAGCAACGACAGGGGGCAAGGTCGCGAGCAGTACTTC. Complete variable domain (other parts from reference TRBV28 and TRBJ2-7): DVKVTQSSRYLVKRTGEKVFLECVQDMDHENMFWYRQDPGLGLRLIYFSYDVKMKEKGDIPEGYSVSREKKERFSLILESASTNQTSMYLCASNDRGQGREQYFGPGTRLTVT.

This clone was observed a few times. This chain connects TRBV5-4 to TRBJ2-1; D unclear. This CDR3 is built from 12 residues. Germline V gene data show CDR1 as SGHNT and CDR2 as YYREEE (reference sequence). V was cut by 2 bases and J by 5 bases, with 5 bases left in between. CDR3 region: CASSFPDNEQFF. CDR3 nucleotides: TGTGCCAGCAGCTTCCCGGACAATGAGCAGTTCTTC. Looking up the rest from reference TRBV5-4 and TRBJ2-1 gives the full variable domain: ETGVTQSPTHLIKTRGQQVTLRCSSQSGHNTVSWYQQALGQGPQFIFQYYREEENGRGNFPPRFSGLQFPNYSSELNVNALELDDSALYLCASSFPDNEQFFGPGTRLTVL.

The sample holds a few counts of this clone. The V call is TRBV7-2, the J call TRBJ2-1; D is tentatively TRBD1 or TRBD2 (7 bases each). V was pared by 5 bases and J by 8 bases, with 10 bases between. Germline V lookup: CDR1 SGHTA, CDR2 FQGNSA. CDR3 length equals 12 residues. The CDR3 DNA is TGTGCCAGCAGCCAGGGGGGGGATGAGCAGTTCTTC. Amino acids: CASSQGGDEQFF. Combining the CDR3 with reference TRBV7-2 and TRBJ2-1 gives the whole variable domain GAGVSQSPSNKVTEKGKDVELRCDPISGHTALYWYRQSLGQGLEFLIYFQGNSAPDKSGLPSDRFSAERTGGSVSTLTIQRTQQEDSAVYLCASSQGGDEQFFGPGTRLTVL.

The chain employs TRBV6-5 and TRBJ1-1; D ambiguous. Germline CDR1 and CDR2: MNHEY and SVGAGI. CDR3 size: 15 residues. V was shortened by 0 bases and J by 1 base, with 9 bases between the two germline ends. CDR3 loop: CASSYSYSRNTEAFF. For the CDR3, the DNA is TGTGCCAGCAGTTACTCCTATTCCAGGAACACTGAAGCTTTCTTT.

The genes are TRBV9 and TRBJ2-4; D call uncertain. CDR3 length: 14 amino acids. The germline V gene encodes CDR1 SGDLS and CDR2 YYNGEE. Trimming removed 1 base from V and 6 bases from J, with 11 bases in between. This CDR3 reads CASSVSTGSNIQYF. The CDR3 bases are TGTGCCAGCAGCGTATCTACGGGTTCAAACATTCAGTACTTC.

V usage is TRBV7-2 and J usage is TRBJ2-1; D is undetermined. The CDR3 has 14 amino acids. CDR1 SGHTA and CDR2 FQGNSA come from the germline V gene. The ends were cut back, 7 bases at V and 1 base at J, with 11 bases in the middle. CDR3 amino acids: CASNPMVSYNEQFF. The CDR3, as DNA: TGTGCCAGCAACCCCATGGTATCCTACAATGAGCAGTTCTTC.

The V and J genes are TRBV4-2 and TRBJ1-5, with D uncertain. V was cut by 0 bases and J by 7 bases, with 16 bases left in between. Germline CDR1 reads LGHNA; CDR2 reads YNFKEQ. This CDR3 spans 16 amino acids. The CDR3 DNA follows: TGTGCCAGCAGCCAAGATCCACAACGGGTTTGGCAGCCCCAGCATTTT. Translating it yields CASSQDPQRVWQPQHF.

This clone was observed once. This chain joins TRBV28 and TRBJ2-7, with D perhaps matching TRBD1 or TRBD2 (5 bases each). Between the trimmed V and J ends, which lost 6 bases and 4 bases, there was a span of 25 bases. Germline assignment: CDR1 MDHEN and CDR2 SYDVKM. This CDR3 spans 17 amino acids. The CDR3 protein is CASRTSQGGREPYEQYF. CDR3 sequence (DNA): TGTGCCAGCAGGACCAGCCAGGGCGGCAGGGAGCCGTACGAGCAGTACTTC.

In DNA, the CDR3 is TGCAGCGAGAGGACAGGGGGCGGAGAAGCTTTCTTT. It translates to CSERTGGGEAFF. V gene TRBV29-1 combines with J gene TRBJ1-1, with TRBD1 identical over 11 bases. V dropped 7 bases and J dropped 8; count of bases not matched to a gene: 6. There are 12 residues in the CDR3. Looked up from germline, CDR1 is SQVTM and CDR2 is ANQGSEA. Drawing the rest from reference TRBV29-1 and TRBJ1-1, the complete variable domain is SAVISQKPSRDICQRGTSLTIQCQVDSQVTMMFWYRQQPGQSLTLIATANQGSEATYESGFVIDKFPISRPNLTFSTLTVSNMSPEDSSIYLCSERTGGGEAFFGQGTRLTVV.